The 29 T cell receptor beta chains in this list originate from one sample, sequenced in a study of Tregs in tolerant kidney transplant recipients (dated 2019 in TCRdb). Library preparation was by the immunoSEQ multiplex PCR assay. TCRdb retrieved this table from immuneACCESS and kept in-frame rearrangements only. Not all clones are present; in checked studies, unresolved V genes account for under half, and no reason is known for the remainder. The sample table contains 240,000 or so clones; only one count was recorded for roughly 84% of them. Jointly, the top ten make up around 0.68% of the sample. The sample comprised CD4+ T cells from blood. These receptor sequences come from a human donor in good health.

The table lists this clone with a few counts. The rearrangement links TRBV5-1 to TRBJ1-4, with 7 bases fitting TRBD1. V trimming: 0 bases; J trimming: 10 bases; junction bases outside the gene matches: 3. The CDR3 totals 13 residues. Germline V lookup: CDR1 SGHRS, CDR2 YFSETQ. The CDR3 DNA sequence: TGCGCCAGCAGCTTGGAGTCAGGGGGAAAACTGTTTTTT. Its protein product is CASSLESGGKLFF.

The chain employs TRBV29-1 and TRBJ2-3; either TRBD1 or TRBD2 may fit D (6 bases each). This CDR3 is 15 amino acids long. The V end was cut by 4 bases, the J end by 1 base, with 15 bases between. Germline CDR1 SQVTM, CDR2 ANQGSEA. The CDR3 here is CSVGGDKERTDTQYF. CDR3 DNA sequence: TGCAGCGTTGGGGGGGACAAAGAACGCACAGATACGCAGTATTTT.

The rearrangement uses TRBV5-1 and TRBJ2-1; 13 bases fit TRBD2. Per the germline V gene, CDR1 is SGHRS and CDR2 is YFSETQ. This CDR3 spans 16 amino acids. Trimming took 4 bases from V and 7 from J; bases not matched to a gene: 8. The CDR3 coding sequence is TGCGCCAGCAGCAGGACTAGCGGGGGCCCCTGGAATGAGCAGTTCTTC. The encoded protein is CASSRTSGGPWNEQFF. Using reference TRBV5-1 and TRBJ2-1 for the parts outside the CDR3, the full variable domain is KAGVTQTPRYLIKTRGQQVTLSCSPISGHRSVSWYQQTPGQGLQFLFEYFSETQRNKGNFPGRFSGRQFSNSRSEMNVSTLELGDSALYLCASSRTSGGPWNEQFFGPGTRLTVL.

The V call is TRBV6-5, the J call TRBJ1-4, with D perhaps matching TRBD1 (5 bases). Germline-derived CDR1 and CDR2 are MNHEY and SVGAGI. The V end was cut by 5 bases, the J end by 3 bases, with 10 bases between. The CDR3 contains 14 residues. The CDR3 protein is CASSAGTPNEKLFF. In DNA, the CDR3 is TGTGCCAGCAGTGCAGGGACGCCTAATGAAAAACTGTTTTTT.

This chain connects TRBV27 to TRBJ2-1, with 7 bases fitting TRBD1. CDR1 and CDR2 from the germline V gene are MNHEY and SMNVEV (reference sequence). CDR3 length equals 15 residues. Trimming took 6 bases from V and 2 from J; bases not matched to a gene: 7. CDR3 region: CASSPDRAPYNEQFF. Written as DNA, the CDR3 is TGTGCCAGCAGCCCTGACAGGGCCCCCTACAATGAGCAGTTCTTC.

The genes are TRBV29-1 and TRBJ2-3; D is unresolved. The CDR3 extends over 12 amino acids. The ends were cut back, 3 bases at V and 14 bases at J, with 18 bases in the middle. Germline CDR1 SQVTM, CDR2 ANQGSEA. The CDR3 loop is CSVDWVGKPPYF. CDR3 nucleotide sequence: TGCAGCGTTGATTGGGTGGGAAAGCCCCCGTATTTT.

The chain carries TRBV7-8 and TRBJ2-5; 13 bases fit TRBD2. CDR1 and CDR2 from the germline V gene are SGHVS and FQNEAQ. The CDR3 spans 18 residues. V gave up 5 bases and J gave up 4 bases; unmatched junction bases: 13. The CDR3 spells CASSTRTSGGFWRETQYF. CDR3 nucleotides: TGTGCCAGCAGCACAAGGACTAGCGGGGGCTTCTGGAGAGAGACCCAGTACTTC.

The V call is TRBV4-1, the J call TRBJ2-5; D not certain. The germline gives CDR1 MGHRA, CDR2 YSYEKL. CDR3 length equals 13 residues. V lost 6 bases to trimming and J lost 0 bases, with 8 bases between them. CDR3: CASSLLYQETQYF. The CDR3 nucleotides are TGCGCCAGCAGTCTCCTCTACCAAGAGACCCAGTACTTC.

CDR3 DNA: TGTGCCAGCAGCTTCGATCGTTCACCCCTCCACTTT. It encodes CASSFDRSPLHF. The chain recombines TRBV7-8 with TRBJ1-6; no definite D call. The CDR3 is 12 amino acids. The V gene lost 3 bases and the J gene lost 9 bases, with 6 bases spanning the gap. Germline CDR1 reads SGHVS; CDR2 reads FQNEAQ.

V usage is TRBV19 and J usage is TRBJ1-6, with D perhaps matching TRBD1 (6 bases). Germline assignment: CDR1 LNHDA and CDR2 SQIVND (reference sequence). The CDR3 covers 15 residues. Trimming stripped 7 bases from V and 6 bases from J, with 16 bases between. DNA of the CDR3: TGTGCCAGTATAGGGGGACATTTGAGTAATTCACCCCTCCACTTT. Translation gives CASIGGHLSNSPLHF.

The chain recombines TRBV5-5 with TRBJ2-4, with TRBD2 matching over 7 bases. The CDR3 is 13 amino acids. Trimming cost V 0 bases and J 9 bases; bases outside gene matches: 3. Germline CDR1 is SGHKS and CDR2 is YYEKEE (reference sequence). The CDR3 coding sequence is TGTGCCAGCAGCTTGGAAGGGAGGGGCATTCAGTACTTC. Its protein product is CASSLEGRGIQYF. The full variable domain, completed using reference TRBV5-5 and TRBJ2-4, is DAGVTQSPTHLIKTRGQQVTLRCSPISGHKSVSWYQQVLGQGPQFIFQYYEKEERGRGNFPDRFSARQFPNYSSELNVNALLLGDSALYLCASSLEGRGIQYFGAGTRLSVL.

This CDR3 is CASSDYRDMNTEAFF. The CDR3 DNA reads TGTGCCAGCAGTGACTATAGGGACATGAACACTGAAGCTTTCTTT. The chain uses TRBV6-1 and TRBJ1-1; the D gene is possibly TRBD1 (6 bases). The CDR3 spans 15 residues. Germline CDR1 MNHNS, CDR2 SASEGT. V shed 3 bases and J shed 0 bases, with 11 bases lying between them.

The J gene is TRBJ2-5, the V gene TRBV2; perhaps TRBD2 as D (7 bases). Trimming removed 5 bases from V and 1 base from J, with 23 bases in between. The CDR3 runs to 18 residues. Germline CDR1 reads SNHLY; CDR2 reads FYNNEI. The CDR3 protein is CASSRGGTTGRSQETQYF. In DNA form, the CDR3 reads TGTGCCAGCAGTAGGGGGGGGACGACAGGCCGATCCCAAGAGACCCAGTACTTC.

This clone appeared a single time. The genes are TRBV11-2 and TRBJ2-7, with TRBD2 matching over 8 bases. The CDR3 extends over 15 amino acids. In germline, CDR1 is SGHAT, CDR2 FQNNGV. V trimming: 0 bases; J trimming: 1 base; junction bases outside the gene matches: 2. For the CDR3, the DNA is TGTGCCAGCAGCTTAGATTTAGCGGGGTCCTACGAGCAGTACTTC. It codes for CASSLDLAGSYEQYF. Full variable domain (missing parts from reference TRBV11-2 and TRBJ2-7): EAGVAQSPRYKIIEKRQSVAFWCNPISGHATLYWYQQILGQGPKLLIQFQNNGVVDDSQLPKDRFSAERLKGVDSTLKIQPAKLEDSAVYLCASSLDLAGSYEQYFGPGTRLTVT.

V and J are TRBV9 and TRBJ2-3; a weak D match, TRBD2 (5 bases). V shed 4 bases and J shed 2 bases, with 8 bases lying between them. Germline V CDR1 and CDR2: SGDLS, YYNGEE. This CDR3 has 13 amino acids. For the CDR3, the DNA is TGTGCCAGCAGCCTCGGACTCACAGATACGCAGTATTTT. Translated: CASSLGLTDTQYF.

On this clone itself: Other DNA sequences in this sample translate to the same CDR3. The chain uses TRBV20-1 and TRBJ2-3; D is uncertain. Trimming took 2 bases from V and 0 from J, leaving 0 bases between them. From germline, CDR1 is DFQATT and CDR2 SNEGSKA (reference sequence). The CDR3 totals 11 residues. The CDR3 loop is CSARSTDTQYF. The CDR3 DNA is TGCAGTGCTAGAAGCACAGATACGCAGTATTTT.

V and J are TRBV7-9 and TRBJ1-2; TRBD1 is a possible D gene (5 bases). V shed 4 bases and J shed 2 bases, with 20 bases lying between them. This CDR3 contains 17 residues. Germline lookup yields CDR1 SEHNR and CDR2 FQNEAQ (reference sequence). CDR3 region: CASSSWGSMGPNYGYTF. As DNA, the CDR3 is TGTGCCAGCAGCTCGTGGGGGTCGATGGGGCCGAACTATGGCTACACCTTC. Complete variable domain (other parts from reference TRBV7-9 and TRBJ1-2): DTGVSQNPRHKITKRGQNVTFRCDPISEHNRLYWYRQTLGQGPEFLTYFQNEAQLEKSRLLSDRFSAERPKGSFSTLEIQRTEQGDSAMYLCASSSWGSMGPNYGYTFGSGTRLTVV.

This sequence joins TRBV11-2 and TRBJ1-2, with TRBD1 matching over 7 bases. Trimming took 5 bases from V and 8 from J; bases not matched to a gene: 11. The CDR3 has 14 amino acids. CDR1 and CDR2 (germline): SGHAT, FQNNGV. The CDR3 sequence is CASSLPDRVGGYTF. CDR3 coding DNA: TGTGCCAGCAGCCTTCCCGACAGGGTCGGAGGCTACACCTTC.

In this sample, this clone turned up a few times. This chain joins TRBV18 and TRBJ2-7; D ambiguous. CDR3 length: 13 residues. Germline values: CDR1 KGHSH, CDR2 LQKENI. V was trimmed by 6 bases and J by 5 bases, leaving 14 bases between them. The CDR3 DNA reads TGTGCCAGCTCCCCGGATCGGGTCCACGAGCAGTACTTC. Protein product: CASSPDRVHEQYF.

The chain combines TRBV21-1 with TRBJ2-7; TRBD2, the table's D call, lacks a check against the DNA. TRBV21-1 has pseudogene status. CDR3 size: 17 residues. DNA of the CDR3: TGTGCCAGCAGCCCCAGTGGGAGGACTAGCGGGAGTTACGAGCAGTACTTC. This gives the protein CASSPSGRTSGSYEQYF.

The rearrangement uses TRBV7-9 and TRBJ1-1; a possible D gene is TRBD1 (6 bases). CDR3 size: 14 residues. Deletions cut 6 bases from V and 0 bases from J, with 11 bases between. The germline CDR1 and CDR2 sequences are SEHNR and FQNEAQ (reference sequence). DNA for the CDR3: TGTGCCAGCAGATGGGACACACTGAACACTGAAGCTTTCTTT. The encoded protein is CASRWDTLNTEAFF.

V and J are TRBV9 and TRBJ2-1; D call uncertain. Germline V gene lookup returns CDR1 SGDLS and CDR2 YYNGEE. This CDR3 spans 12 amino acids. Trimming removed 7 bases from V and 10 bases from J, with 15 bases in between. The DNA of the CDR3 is TGTGCCAGCGGGCCTATCTTAACGGAGCAGTTCTTC. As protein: CASGPILTEQFF.

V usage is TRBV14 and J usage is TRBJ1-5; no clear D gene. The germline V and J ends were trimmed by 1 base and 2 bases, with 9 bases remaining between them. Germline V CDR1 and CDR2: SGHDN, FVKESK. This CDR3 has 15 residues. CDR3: CASSQVPTRNQPQHF. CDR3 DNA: TGTGCCAGCAGCCAAGTGCCTACCCGCAATCAGCCCCAGCATTTT.

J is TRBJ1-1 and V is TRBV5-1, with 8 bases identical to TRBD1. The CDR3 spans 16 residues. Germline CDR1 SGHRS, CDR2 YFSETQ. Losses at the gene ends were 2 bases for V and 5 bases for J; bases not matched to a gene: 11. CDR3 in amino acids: CASSLTIITGGTEAFF. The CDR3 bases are TGCGCCAGCAGCTTAACCATAATAACAGGGGGAACTGAAGCTTTCTTT.

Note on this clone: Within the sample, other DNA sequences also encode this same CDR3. CDR3: CASSLLTSGGQETQYF. The CDR3 DNA reads TGCGCCAGCAGCTTGTTAACTAGCGGGGGACAAGAGACCCAGTACTTC. The chain couples TRBV5-1 to TRBJ2-5; TRBD2 matches at 11 bases. Unmatched junction bases numbered 4, after V lost 1 base and J lost 2 bases. Germline-derived CDR1 and CDR2 are SGHRS and YFSETQ. The CDR3 spans 16 residues.

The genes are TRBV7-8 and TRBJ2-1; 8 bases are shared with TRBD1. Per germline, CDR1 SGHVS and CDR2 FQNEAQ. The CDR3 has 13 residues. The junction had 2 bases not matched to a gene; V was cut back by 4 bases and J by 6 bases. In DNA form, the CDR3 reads TGTGCCAGCAGCTCGGACAGGGTCAATGAGCAGTTCTTC. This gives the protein CASSSDRVNEQFF.

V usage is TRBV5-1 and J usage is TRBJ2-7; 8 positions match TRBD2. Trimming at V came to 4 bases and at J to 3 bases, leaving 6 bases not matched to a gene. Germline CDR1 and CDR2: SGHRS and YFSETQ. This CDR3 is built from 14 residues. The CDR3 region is CASSNGGERYEQYF. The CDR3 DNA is TGCGCCAGCAGCAACGGGGGGGAGCGCTACGAGCAGTACTTC.

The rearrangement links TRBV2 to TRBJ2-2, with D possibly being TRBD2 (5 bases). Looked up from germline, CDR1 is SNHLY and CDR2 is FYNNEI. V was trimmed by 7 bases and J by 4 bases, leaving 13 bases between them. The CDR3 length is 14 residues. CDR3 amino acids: CASKRVGGTGELFF. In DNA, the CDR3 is TGTGCCAGCAAGAGGGTTGGCGGCACCGGGGAGCTGTTTTTT. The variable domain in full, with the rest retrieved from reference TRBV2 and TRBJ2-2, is EPEVTQTPSHQVTQMGQEVILRCVPISNHLYFYWYRQILGQKVEFLVSFYNNEISEKSEIFDDQFSVERPDGSNFTLKIRSTKLEDSAMYFCASKRVGGTGELFFGEGSRLTVL.

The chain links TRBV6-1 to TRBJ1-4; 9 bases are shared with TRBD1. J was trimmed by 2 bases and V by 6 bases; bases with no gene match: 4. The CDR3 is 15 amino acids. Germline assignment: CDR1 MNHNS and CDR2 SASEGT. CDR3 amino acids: CASRAGQGTNEKLFF. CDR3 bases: TGTGCCAGCAGGGCAGGACAGGGGACTAATGAAAAACTGTTTTTT.